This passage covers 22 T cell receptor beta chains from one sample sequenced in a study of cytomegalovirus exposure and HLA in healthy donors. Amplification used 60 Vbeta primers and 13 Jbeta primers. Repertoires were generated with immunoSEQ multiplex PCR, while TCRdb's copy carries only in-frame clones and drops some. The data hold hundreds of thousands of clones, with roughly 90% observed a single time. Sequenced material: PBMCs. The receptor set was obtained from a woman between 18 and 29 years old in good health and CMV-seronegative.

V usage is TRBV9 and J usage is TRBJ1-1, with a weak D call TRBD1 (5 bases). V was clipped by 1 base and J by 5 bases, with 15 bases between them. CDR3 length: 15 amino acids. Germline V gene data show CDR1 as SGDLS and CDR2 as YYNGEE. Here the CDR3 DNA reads TGTGCCAGCAGCGTATCAGGGCAGGGTGGAACTGAAGCTTTCTTT. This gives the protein CASSVSGQGGTEAFF.

DNA for the CDR3: TGCGCCAGCAGCTCCGGGACAGGATATAACTATGGCTACACCTTC. Translating it yields CASSSGTGYNYGYTF. The chain has TRBV5-1 and TRBJ1-2; TRBD1 aligns across 8 bases. J was trimmed by 1 base and V by 3 bases; bases with no gene match: 5. The germline gives CDR1 SGHRS, CDR2 YFSETQ. The length of the CDR3 is 15 residues.

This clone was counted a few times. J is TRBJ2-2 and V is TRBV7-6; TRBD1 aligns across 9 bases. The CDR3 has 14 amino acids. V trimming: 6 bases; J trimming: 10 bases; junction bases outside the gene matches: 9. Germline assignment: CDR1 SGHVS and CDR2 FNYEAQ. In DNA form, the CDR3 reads TGTGCCAGCAGTTCTCCGGGACAGGGCCCGGAGCTGTTTTTT. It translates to CASSSPGQGPELFF.

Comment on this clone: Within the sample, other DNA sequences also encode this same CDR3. The CDR3 loop reads CASSPGGNTEAFF. CDR3 sequence (DNA): TGTGCCAGCAGCCCCGGCGGGAACACTGAAGCTTTCTTT. The chain uses TRBV9 and TRBJ1-1; D uncertain. The CDR3 is 13 residues long. V lost 4 bases, J lost 1 base, and 8 bases lay in between. CDR1 is SGDLS and CDR2 is YYNGEE in the germline V gene.

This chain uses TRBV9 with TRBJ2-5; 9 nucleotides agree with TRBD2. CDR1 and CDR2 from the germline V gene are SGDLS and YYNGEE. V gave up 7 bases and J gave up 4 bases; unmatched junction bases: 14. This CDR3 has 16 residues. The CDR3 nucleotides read TGTGCCAGCTATGCGGGGGGGGCGGTAATAGGAGAGACCCAGTACTTC. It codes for CASYAGGAVIGETQYF.

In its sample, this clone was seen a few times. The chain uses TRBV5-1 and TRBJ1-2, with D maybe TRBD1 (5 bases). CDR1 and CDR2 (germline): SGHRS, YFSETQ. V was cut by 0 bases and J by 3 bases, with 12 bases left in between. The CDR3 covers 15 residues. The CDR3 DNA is TGCGCCAGCAGCTTGGATACCGACAGCTACTATGGCTACACCTTC. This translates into CASSLDTDSYYGYTF.

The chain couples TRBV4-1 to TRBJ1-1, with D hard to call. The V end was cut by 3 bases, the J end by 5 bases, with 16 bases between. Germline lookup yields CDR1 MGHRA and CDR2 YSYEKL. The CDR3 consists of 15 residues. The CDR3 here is CASSHVTTGGTEAFF. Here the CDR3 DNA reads TGCGCCAGCAGCCACGTAACTACTGGCGGGACTGAAGCTTTCTTT.

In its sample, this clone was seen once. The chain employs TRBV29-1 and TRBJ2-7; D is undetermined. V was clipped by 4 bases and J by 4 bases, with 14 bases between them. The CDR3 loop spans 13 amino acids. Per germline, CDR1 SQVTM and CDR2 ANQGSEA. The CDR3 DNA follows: TGCAGCGTTGTTAGTGGTGTTGCGTACGAGCAGTACTTC. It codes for CSVVSGVAYEQYF.

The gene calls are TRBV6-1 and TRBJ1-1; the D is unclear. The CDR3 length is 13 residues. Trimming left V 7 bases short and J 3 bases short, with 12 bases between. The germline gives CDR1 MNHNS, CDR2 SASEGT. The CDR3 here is CASTQKGDTEAFF. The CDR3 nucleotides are TGTGCCAGCACCCAGAAAGGAGACACTGAAGCTTTCTTT.

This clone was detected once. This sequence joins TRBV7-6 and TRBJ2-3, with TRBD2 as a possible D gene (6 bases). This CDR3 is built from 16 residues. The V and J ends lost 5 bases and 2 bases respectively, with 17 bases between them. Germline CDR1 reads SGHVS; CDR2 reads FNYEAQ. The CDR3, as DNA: TGTGCCAGCAGCGCACCCCCGGGGGACCCCACAGATACGCAGTATTTT. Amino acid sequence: CASSAPPGDPTDTQYF.

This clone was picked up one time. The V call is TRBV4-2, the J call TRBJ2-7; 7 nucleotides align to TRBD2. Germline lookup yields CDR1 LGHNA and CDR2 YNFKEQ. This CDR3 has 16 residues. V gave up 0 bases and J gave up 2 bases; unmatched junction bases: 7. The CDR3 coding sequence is TGTGCCAGCAGCCAAGAGGGGTGGGGGGGGGCCTACGAGCAGTACTTC. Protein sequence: CASSQEGWGGAYEQYF.

CDR3 sequence (DNA): TGCGCCAGCAGCCACGACAGGGTTAATGAAAAACTGTTTTTT. It encodes CASSHDRVNEKLFF. The chain has TRBV4-1 and TRBJ1-4; 7 bases line up with TRBD1. J gave up 4 bases and V 3 bases, and 2 bases lay outside the gene matches. The CDR3 is 14 residues long. Germline V CDR1 and CDR2: MGHRA, YSYEKL.

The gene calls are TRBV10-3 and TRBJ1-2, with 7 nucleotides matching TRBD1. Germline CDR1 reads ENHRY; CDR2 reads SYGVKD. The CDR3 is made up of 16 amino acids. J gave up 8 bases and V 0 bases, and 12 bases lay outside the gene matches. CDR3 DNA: TGTGCCATCAGTGAGTCGACTAGTAGGCAGGGGGGAGGCTACACCTTC. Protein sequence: CAISESTSRQGGGYTF.

CDR3 sequence reads: CASSFTGTQNTEAFF. The CDR3 DNA follows: TGTGCCAGCAGCTTCACAGGAACACAGAACACTGAAGCTTTCTTT. The gene calls are TRBV13 and TRBJ1-1; a weak D match, TRBD1 (5 bases). V lost 3 bases, J lost 1 base, and 12 bases lay in between. Germline lookup yields CDR1 PRHDT and CDR2 FYEKMQ (reference sequence). CDR3 length equals 15 residues.

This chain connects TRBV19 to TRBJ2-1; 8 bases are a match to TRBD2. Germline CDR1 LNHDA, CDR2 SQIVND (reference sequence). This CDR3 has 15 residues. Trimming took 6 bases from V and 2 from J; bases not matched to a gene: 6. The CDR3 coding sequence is TGTGCCAGTAGCTTAGCGGGGATTACCTACAATGAGCAGTTCTTC. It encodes CASSLAGITYNEQFF. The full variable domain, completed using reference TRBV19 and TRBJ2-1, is DGGITQSPKYLFRKEGQNVTLSCEQNLNHDAMYWYRQDPGQGLRLIYYSQIVNDFQKGDIAEGYSVSREKKESFPLTVTSAQKNPTAFYLCASSLAGITYNEQFFGPGTRLTVL.

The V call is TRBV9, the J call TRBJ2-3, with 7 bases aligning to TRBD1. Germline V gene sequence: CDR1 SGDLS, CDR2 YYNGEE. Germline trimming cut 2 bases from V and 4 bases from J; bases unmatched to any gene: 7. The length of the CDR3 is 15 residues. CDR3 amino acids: CASSVRQGDSDTQYF. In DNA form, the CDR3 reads TGTGCCAGCAGCGTCCGACAGGGAGATTCAGATACGCAGTATTTT. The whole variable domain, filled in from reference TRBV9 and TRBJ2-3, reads DSGVTQTPKHLITATGQRVTLRCSPRSGDLSVYWYQQSLDQGLQFLIQYYNGEERAKGNILERFSAQQFPDLHSELNLSSLELGDSALYFCASSVRQGDSDTQYFGPGTRLTVL.

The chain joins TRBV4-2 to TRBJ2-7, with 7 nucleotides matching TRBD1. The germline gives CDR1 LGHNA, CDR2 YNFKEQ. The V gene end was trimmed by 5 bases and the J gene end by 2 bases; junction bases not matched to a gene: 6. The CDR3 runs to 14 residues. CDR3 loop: CASSNRQGPYEQYF. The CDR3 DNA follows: TGTGCCAGCAGCAACCGACAGGGCCCCTACGAGCAGTACTTC.

CDR3 DNA sequence: TGTGCCAGCAGTTACTTTGCGGGGGGGCCGTATGAGCAGTTCTTC. Its translation is CASSYFAGGPYEQFF. V usage is TRBV6-5 and J usage is TRBJ2-1; 9 nucleotides match TRBD2. CDR3 length equals 15 residues. The V and J ends lost 1 base and 8 bases, in that order; junction bases with no gene match: 6. Germline CDR1 is MNHEY and CDR2 is SVGAGI.

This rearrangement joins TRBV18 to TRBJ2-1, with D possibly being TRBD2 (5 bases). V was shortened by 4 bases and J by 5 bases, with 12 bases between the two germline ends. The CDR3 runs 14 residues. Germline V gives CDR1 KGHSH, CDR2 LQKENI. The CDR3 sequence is CASSLTSGDNEQFF. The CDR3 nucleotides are TGTGCCAGCTCACTTACCTCCGGGGACAATGAGCAGTTCTTC. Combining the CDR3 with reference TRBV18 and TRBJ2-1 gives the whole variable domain NAGVMQNPRHLVRRRGQEARLRCSPMKGHSHVYWYRQLPEEGLKFMVYLQKENIIDESGMPKERFSAEFPKEGPSILRIQQVVRGDSAAYFCASSLTSGDNEQFFGPGTRLTVL.

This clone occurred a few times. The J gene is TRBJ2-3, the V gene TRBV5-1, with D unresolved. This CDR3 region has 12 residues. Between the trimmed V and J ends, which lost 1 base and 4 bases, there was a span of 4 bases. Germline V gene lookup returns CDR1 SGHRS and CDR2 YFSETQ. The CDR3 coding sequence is TGCGCCAGCAGCTTGTTCGCAGATACGCAGTATTTT. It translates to CASSLFADTQYF.

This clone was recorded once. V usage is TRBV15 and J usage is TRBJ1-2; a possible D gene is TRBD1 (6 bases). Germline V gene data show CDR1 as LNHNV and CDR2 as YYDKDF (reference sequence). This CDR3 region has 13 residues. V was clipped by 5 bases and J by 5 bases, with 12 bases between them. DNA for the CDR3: TGTGCCACCAGCCCGAACAGGGAGTATGGCTACACCTTC. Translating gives CATSPNREYGYTF.

The CDR3 region has the DNA TGTGCCAGCAGCGTAGGTCTGGGAGCTAACTATGGCTACACCTTC. Its translation is CASSVGLGANYGYTF. This rearrangement joins TRBV9 to TRBJ1-2; no reliable D call. This CDR3 contains 15 residues. Trimming took off 0 bases at V and 0 bases at J, with 9 bases between the two ends. Germline V gene data show CDR1 as SGDLS and CDR2 as YYNGEE.